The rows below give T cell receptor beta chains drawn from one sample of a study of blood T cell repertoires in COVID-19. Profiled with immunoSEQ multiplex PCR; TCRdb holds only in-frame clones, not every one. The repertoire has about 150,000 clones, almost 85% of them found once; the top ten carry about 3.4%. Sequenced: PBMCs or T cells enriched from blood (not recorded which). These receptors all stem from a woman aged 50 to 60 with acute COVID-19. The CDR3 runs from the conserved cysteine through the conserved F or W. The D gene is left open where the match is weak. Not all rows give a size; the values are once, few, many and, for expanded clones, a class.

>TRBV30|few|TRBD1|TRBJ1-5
CAWNRGDNQPQHF
TGTGCCTGGAACAGGGGGGACAATCAGCCCCAGCATTTT
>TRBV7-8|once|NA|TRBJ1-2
CASSPRPPTGKYYGYTF
TGTGCCAGCAGCCCTCGACCCCCTACAGGGAAGTACTATGGCTACACCTTC
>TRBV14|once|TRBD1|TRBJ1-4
CASSAMAGQGLTNEKLFF
TGTGCCAGCAGTGCTATGGCGGGACAGGGGCTCACTAATGAAAAACTGTTTTTT
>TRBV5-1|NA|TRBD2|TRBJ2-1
CASSLGLAGSYNEQFF
TGCGCCAGCAGCTTGGGTCTAGCGGGGTCCTACAATGAGCAGTTCTTC
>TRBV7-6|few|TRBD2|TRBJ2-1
CASSRWGASGMNEQFF
TGTGCCAGCAGCCGGTGGGGGGCTAGCGGGATGAATGAGCAGTTCTTC
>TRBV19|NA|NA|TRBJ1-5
CASRGDYNQPQHF
TGTGCCAGTAGAGGGGATTACAATCAGCCCCAGCATTTT
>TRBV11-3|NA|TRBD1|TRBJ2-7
CASSPLPPGQMSYEQYF
TGTGCCAGCAGCCCCCTCCCCCCGGGACAGATGTCCTACGAGCAGTACTTC
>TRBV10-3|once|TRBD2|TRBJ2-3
CAISEKAGEADTQYF
TGTGCCATCAGTGAGAAAGCGGGAGAGGCAGATACGCAGTATTTT
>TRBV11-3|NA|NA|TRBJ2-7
CASSLAGTLTYEQYF
TGTGCCAGCAGCCTTGCCGGGACACTGACCTACGAGCAGTACTTC
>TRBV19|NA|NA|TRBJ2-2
CASSLAPTRSTGELFF
TGTGCCAGTTCCCTAGCTCCGACCCGGTCCACCGGGGAGCTGTTTTTT
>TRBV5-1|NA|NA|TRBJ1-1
CATRVPQPLAAEAFF
TGCGCCACCAGGGTCCCTCAGCCTCTAGCCGCTGAAGCTTTCTTT
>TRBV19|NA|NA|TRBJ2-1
CASSIVAEAGNEQFF
TGTGCCAGTAGTATAGTGGCGGAGGCGGGCAATGAGCAGTTCTTC
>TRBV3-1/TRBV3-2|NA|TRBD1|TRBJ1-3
CASSQERTGRSTIYF
TGTGCCAGCAGCCAAGAACGGACAGGGAGAAGCACCATATATTTT
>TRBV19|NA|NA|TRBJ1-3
CASSFDRSSGNTIYF
TGTGCCAGTAGTTTCGACAGGAGCTCTGGAAACACCATATATTTT
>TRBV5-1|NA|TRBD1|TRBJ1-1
CASSTTGTGVTEAFF
TGCGCCAGCAGCACGACCGGGACAGGGGTCACTGAAGCTTTCTTT
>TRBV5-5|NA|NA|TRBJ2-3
CASTWGGPDTQYF
TGTGCCAGCACCTGGGGGGGGCCAGATACGCAGTATTTT
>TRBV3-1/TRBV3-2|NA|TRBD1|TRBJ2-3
CASSTGTGATDTQYF
TGTGCCAGCAGCACCGGGACAGGGGCCACGGATACGCAGTATTTT
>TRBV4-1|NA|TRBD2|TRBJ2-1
CASSFLAGGGTYNEQFF
TGCGCCAGCAGCTTTCTCGCGGGAGGTGGGACCTACAATGAGCAGTTCTTC
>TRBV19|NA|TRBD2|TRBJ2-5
CASSVQAGEGETQYF
TGTGCCAGTAGTGTCCAAGCGGGAGAAGGGGAGACCCAGTACTTC
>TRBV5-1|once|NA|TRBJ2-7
CASSSLDSYEQYF
TGCGCCAGCAGCTCCCTAGACAGTTACGAGCAGTACTTC
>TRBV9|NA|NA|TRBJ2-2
CASSASPDIYTGELFF
TGTGCCAGCAGCGCCTCACCCGACATCTACACCGGGGAGCTGTTTTTT
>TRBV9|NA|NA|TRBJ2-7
CASSPGGRERLYEQYF
TGTGCCAGCAGCCCCGGAGGACGGGAGCGGCTGTACGAGCAGTACTTC
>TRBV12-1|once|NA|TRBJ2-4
CANPAGQGLTKNIQYF
TGTGCCAACCCCGCCGGACAGGGACTAACCAAAAACATTCAGTACTTC